Here is one T cell receptor beta chain with its context. This sample was taken from a study of control samples from healthy donors and cancer patients. TCRdb's copy holds only in-frame clones and misses some; the assay was immunoSEQ multiplex PCR. The table shows approximately 70,000 clones, with about 90% occurring only once. The CDR3 runs 15 residues. Germline V gene lookup returns CDR1 LNHNV and CDR2 YYDKDF (reference sequence). The germline V and J ends were trimmed by 5 bases and 2 bases, with 15 bases remaining between them. V usage is TRBV15 and J usage is TRBJ2-5; D gene uncertain. This receptor was taken from a woman in her fifties or sixties in good health. Sequencing was performed on blood. The CDR3 reads CATSSRLSQQETQYF. CDR3 DNA: TGTGCCACCAGCTCCCGACTGTCGCAGCAAGAGACCCAGTACTTC. Drawing the rest from reference TRBV15 and TRBJ2-5, the complete variable domain is DAMVIQNPRYQVTQFGKPVTLSCSQTLNHNVMYWYQQKSSQAPKLLFHYYDKDFNNEADTPDNFQSRRPNTSFCFLDIRSPGLGDTAMYLCATSSRLSQQETQYFGPGTRLLVL.